This T cell receptor (beta chain) was captured in a study of cytomegalovirus exposure and HLA in healthy donors. It was with 60 Vbeta and 13 Jbeta primers that the PCR ran. Repertoires were generated with immunoSEQ multiplex PCR, while TCRdb's copy carries only in-frame clones and drops some. The profile shows 200,000 to 250,000 clones, around 76% of them singletons. The study sampled nominally healthy donors, though unrecorded immune exposures were likely. CDR1 SGHVS and CDR2 FQNEAQ come from the germline V gene. CDR3 length equals 16 residues. Trimming at V came to 1 base and at J to 3 bases, leaving 5 bases not matched to a gene.

This receptor was identified in a woman in her forties in good health and CMV-seropositive. This sequence joins TRBV7-8 and TRBJ2-7; TRBD2 matches 11 bases. Sequencing was done on a sample of PBMCs. CDR3 residues: CASSLGTSGSLYEQYF. The CDR3 nucleotides are TGTGCCAGCAGCTTAGGGACTAGCGGGTCCCTCTACGAGCAGTACTTC.